One and the same sample provided the 20 T cell receptor beta chains below, sequenced in a study of TIL therapy for anti-PD-1-resistant metastatic lung cancer. Described time point: pre-treatment sample, taken before nivolumab and TIL therapy. Pleural nodules or supraclavicular lymph nodes made up most of the excised metastases sampled. This was the immunoSEQ v3 assay. Here immunoSEQ multiplex PCR was the method, and the copy in TCRdb shows in-frame clones only, minus some. Of 95,000 or so clones detected, about two thirds appear once; the ten largest clones hold 9.5% to 13%. The sample was tumor tissue, taken at baseline. These receptors all stem from a person aged 25-85 years with non-small cell lung cancer.

The rearrangement links TRBV12-3 or TRBV12-4 to TRBJ2-2; TRBD2 is a possible D gene (5 bases). V was pared by 6 bases and J by 8 bases, with 7 bases between. The CDR3 spans 11 residues. CDR3 nucleotide sequence: TGTGCCAGCAGCTCGGGGGGGGAGCTGTTTTTT. This sequence encodes CASSSGGELFF.

The V and J genes are TRBV2 and TRBJ2-7; no firm D call. Between the trimmed V and J ends, which lost 8 bases and 2 bases, there was a span of 13 bases. Germline lookup yields CDR1 SNHLY and CDR2 FYNNEI. The CDR3 totals 13 residues. CDR3 sequence reads: CASGLENTYEQYF. The CDR3 DNA reads as TGTGCCAGCGGGTTGGAAAATACCTACGAGCAGTACTTC.

The chain employs TRBV5-1 and TRBJ2-3; 10 bases line up with TRBD1. After removal of 4 bases from V and 0 bases from J, the junction contained 2 bases not matched to a gene. CDR3 length: 15 residues. CDR1 SGHRS and CDR2 YFSETQ come from the germline V gene. CDR3 sequence: CASSKGQGSTDTQYF. CDR3 bases: TGCGCCAGCAGCAAGGGACAGGGGAGCACAGATACGCAGTATTTT.

In the case of this clone: Mismatch with germline at one junction end may stem from a read error. V is TRBV2 and J is TRBJ2-4; 15 positions match TRBD2. The CDR3 covers 21 residues. CDR1 is SNHLY and CDR2 is FYNNEI in the germline V gene. CDR3 sequence reads: CASSKAGTSGGTAQNKNIQYF. The CDR3 region has the DNA TGTGCCAGCAGTAAAGCCGGGACTAGCGGGGGGACCGCGCAAAACAAAAACATTCAGTACTTC.

This rearrangement joins TRBV6-5 to TRBJ1-1; D is uncertain. The CDR3 contains 15 residues. V was pared by 6 bases and J by 0 bases, with 14 bases between. Germline V gene lookup returns CDR1 MNHEY and CDR2 SVGAGI. The chain's CDR3 is CASSTGSQMNTEAFF. CDR3 nucleotides: TGTGCCAGCAGCACCGGGAGTCAAATGAACACTGAAGCTTTCTTT.

The gene calls are TRBV5-6 and TRBJ1-5; unclear D gene. V lost 0 bases to trimming and J lost 9 bases, with 16 bases between them. Germline loops: CDR1 SGHDT, CDR2 YYEEEE. This CDR3 is 15 amino acids long. This chain's CDR3 is CASSLGNSISRPQHF. The CDR3 DNA reads TGTGCCAGCAGCTTGGGGAACTCAATCAGCCGGCCCCAGCATTTT.

The CDR3 loop reads CASSERDMDTQYF. The CDR3 DNA is TGTGCCAGCAGCGAGAGAGACATGGATACGCAGTATTTT. The rearrangement uses TRBV9 and TRBJ2-3, with D hard to call. Germline CDR1 and CDR2: SGDLS and YYNGEE. Trimming left V 3 bases short and J 6 bases short, with 11 bases between. CDR3 length: 13 amino acids.

The chain has TRBV7-3 and TRBJ1-6; the D is unclear. The germline V gene encodes CDR1 SGHTA and CDR2 FQGTGA. V was trimmed by 5 bases and J by 7 bases, leaving 15 bases between them. This CDR3 is built from 15 residues. The DNA for the CDR3 is TGTGCCAGCAGCGCTGGCGGGTGGGGAAATTCACCCCTCCACTTT. Translated, it gives CASSAGGWGNSPLHF.

CDR3 DNA sequence: TGCGCCAGCAGAAGGGACGGAGTCGGTGAAAAACTGTTTTTT. Amino acids: CASRRDGVGEKLFF. The V call is TRBV5-1, the J call TRBJ1-4, with TRBD1 as a possible D gene (5 bases). The CDR3 sequence is 14 residues long. CDR1 and CDR2 from the germline V gene are SGHRS and YFSETQ. V was cut by 5 bases and J by 7 bases, with 15 bases left in between.

The CDR3 protein is CATHFGAGARGGDTQYF. CDR3 sequence (DNA): TGTGCCACCCATTTTGGGGCCGGGGCGAGGGGGGGGGATACGCAGTATTTT. The V call is TRBV19, the J call TRBJ2-3; D is perhaps TRBD2 (7 bases). The CDR3 sequence is 17 residues long. V lost 10 bases to trimming and J lost 6 bases, with 29 bases between them. Germline V gene lookup returns CDR1 LNHDA and CDR2 SQIVND (reference sequence).

The chain employs TRBV11-2 and TRBJ1-3; D gene unclear. The CDR3 loop spans 14 amino acids. Germline CDR1 and CDR2: SGHAT and FQNNGV. Trimming pared 5 bases from V and 0 bases from J, leaving 8 bases between. CDR3 bases: TGTGCCAGCAGCCCCCAGCCCTCTGGAAACACCATATATTTT. Translated, it gives CASSPQPSGNTIYF.

This clone occurred a few times. The chain is built from TRBV6-2 or TRBV6-3 and TRBJ1-5; D not resolved. With 2 bases removed from V and 4 bases from J, the gap between germline ends came to 6 bases. The CDR3 has 13 amino acids. The germline V gene encodes CDR1 MNHEY and CDR2 SVGEGT. CDR3 protein: CASSYAGNQPQHF. The DNA of the CDR3 is TGTGCCAGCAGTTACGCGGGTAATCAGCCCCAGCATTTT.

The chain links TRBV29-1 to TRBJ2-2, with 14 bases fitting TRBD2. V shed 6 bases, J shed 7 bases, and the junction held 13 bases outside the gene matches. This CDR3 is built from 17 residues. The germline V gene has CDR1 SQVTM and CDR2 ANQGSEA. The CDR3 here is CSVGHPTSGRAHGELFF. For the CDR3, the DNA is TGCAGCGTCGGACACCCGACTAGCGGGAGGGCCCACGGGGAGCTGTTTTTT.

This chain uses TRBV5-6 with TRBJ2-4; D is uncertain. The germline gives CDR1 SGHDT, CDR2 YYEEEE. Trimming left V 2 bases short and J 6 bases short, with 9 bases between. CDR3 length: 13 amino acids. CDR3 coding DNA: TGTGCCAGCAGCTTCGGAAGCTCAAACATTCAGTACTTC. This encodes CASSFGSSNIQYF.

This clone was detected only once. The chain couples TRBV9 to TRBJ2-5; 12 positions match TRBD2. Germline lookup yields CDR1 SGDLS and CDR2 YYNGEE. The J segment lost 3 bases and the V segment lost 6 bases, leaving 3 bases of the junction unmatched. The length of the CDR3 is 14 residues. CDR3 residues: CASTTSGGEETQYF. Here the CDR3 DNA reads TGTGCCAGCACGACTAGCGGGGGTGAAGAGACCCAGTACTTC.

This sequence joins TRBV18 and TRBJ2-5; D may be TRBD1 (6 bases). V was shortened by 8 bases and J by 1 base, with 11 bases between the two germline ends. This CDR3 has 13 residues. The germline V gene has CDR1 KGHSH and CDR2 LQKENI. Written as DNA, the CDR3 is TGTGCCAGCCAATGGGACATCCAAGAGACCCAGTACTTC. Encoded protein: CASQWDIQETQYF.

J is TRBJ1-3 and V is TRBV7-2, with 12 bases identical to TRBD1. Germline CDR1 reads SGHTA; CDR2 reads FQGNSA. Unmatched junction bases numbered 2, after V lost 4 bases and J lost 7 bases. The CDR3 contains 14 residues. This CDR3 reads CASSSGQGANTIYF. Here the CDR3 DNA reads TGTGCCAGCAGCTCGGGACAGGGGGCCAACACCATATATTTT.

Notes on this clone: Other DNA sequences in this sample translate to the same CDR3. J is TRBJ2-7 and V is TRBV5-6; D gene ambiguous. The CDR3 spans 13 residues. Germline CDR1 SGHDT, CDR2 YYEEEE. V lost 0 bases and J 1 base, leaving 5 bases between the germline ends. The CDR3 nucleotides read TGTGCCAGCAGCTTGGTTGGGTCCTACGAGCAGTACTTC. Its translation is CASSLVGSYEQYF.

V and J are TRBV6-2 or TRBV6-3 and TRBJ2-5; possibly TRBD2 for D (5 bases). CDR1 and CDR2 from the germline V gene are MNHEY and SVGEGT. This CDR3 is 13 amino acids long. V was trimmed by 2 bases and J by 7 bases, leaving 11 bases between them. The CDR3 protein is CASSYPDRGTQYF. The CDR3 coding sequence is TGTGCCAGCAGTTACCCGGATCGGGGGACCCAGTACTTC.

This rearrangement joins TRBV7-9 to TRBJ2-3, with 7 positions matching TRBD1. CDR3 length: 14 amino acids. V dropped 4 bases and J dropped 2; count of bases not matched to a gene: 3. Germline CDR1 SEHNR, CDR2 FQNEAQ (reference sequence). The DNA for the CDR3 is TGTGCCAGCAGCTCAACAGGGGCCACAGATACGCAGTATTTT. Translated, it gives CASSSTGATDTQYF.